This T cell receptor (beta chain) was recovered during a study of control samples from healthy donors and cancer patients. Libraries were prepared by immunoSEQ multiplex PCR; TCRdb keeps only in-frame clonotypes and omits some of them. Of 52,000 or so clones in the sample, 94% were seen once. The CDR3 spans 15 residues. Germline-derived CDR1 and CDR2 are MNHEY and SVGAGI. V was pared by 4 bases and J by 2 bases, with 7 bases of the junction left unmatched. The sample taken for sequencing was blood. The V gene is TRBV6-5, the J gene TRBJ1-2, with 7 bases that match TRBD1. The receptor's source is a man younger than 40 in good health. The CDR3 DNA sequence: TGTGCCAGCAGTTTTCACGGACAGGACAACTATGGCTACACCTTC. Protein sequence: CASSFHGQDNYGYTF.